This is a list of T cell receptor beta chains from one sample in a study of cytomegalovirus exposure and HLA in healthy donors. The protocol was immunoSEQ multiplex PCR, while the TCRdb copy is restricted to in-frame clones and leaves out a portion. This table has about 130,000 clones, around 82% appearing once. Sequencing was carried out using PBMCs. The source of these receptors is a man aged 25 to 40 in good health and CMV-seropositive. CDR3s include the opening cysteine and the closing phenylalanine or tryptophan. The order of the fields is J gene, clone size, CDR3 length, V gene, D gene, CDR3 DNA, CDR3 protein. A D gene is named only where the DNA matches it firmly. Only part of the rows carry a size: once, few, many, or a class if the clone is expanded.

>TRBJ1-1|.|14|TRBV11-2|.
TGTGCCAGCAGCCCCAGACAGCTGAACACTGAAGCTTTCTTT
CASSPRQLNTEAFF
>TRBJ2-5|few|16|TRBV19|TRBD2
TGTGCCAGTAGTATAGTAGGGACTAGCGGCCCCGAGACCCAGTACTTC
CASSIVGTSGPETQYF
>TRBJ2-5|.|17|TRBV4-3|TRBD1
TGCGCCAGCAGCCAAGAGCTCGGGACAGGGAGGCGCGAGACCCAGTACTTC
CASSQELGTGRRETQYF
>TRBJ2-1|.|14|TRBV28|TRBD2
TGTGCCAGCAGTTTCGGCGGGGGAGGCGATGAGCAGTTCTTC
CASSFGGGGDEQFF
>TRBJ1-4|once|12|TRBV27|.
TGTGCCAGCAGTTTGGGACTGGGAAAACTGTTTTTT
CASSLGLGKLFF
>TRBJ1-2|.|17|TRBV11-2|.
TGTGCCAGCAGCTCCATTGGGGGCGCTTTACAACTCTATGGCTACACCTTC
CASSSIGGALQLYGYTF
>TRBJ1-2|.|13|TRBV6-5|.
TGTGCCAGCAGTTACGAGAGGAACTATGGCTACACCTTC
CASSYERNYGYTF
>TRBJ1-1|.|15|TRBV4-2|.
TGTGCCAGCAGCCTAACGCTGGCAGAGAACACTGAAGCTTTCTTT
CASSLTLAENTEAFF
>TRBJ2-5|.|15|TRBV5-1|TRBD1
TGCGCCAGCAGCCCTGGACAGGGGGTTAAAGAGACCCAGTACTTC
CASSPGQGVKETQYF
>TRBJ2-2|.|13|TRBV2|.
TGTGCCAGCAGACTACTAGTTCCGGGGGAGCTGTTTTTT
CASRLLVPGELFF
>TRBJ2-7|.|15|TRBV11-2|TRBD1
TGTGCCAGCAGCTTAGGGGACAGGGCCGGCTACGAGCAGTACTTC
CASSLGDRAGYEQYF
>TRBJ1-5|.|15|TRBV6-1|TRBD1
TGTGCCAGCAGTCTGACAGGGGCGAACAATCAGCCCCAGCATTTT
CASSLTGANNQPQHF
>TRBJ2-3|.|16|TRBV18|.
TGTGCCAGCTCACCACGGATAACGACTAGCACAGATACGCAGTATTTT
CASSPRITTSTDTQYF
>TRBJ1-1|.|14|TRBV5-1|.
TGCGCCAGCAGCCGGGCAGGGCTGAACACTGAAGCTTTCTTT
CASSRAGLNTEAFF
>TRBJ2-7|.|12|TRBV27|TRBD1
TGTGCCAGCAACACAGGGGGAGGCGAGCAGTACTTC
CASNTGGGEQYF
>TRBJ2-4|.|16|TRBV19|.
TGTGCCAGTAGTAGCTACCAGACTTTCCCCAAAAACATTCAGTACTTC
CASSSYQTFPKNIQYF
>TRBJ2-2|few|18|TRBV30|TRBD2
TGTGCCTGGAGGGCTAGCGGGAGTGGAGGAAGTAACACCGGGGAGCTGTTTTTT
CAWRASGSGGSNTGELFF
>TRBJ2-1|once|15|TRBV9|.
TGTGCCAGCAGCGTCCGGGTCCAATCCTACAATGAGCAGTTCTTC
CASSVRVQSYNEQFF
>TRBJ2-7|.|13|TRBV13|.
TGTGCCAGCAGCTTACAGGGTCATCCCGAGCAGTACTTC
CASSLQGHPEQYF
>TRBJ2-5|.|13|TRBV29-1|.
TGCAGCGTTGAAGATCTAATTGCAGAGACCCAGTACTTC
CSVEDLIAETQYF
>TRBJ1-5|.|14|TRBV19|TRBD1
TGTGCCAGTTGGGACAGGCCTAGCAATCAGCCCCAGCATTTT
CASWDRPSNQPQHF
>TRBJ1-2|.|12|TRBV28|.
TGTGCCAGCAGTCTAGGAACCTATGGCTACACCTTC
CASSLGTYGYTF